This T cell receptor (beta chain) was sequenced in a study of blood T cell repertoires in COVID-19. Study at large: PBMCs, B-cell-depleted T cells, or T cells were the source of the cDNA or gDNA that made up the material.

Germline V gives CDR1 SGHNT, CDR2 YENEEA. The CDR3 extends over 14 amino acids. V dropped 4 bases and J dropped 1 base, with 10 bases sitting between them. As handled by the study authors: From reference gene primer amplification, estimates of nucleated cell counts were derived. Libraries were prepared by immunoSEQ multiplex PCR; TCRdb keeps only in-frame clonotypes and omits some of them. That table gives V, J and clone size, and the DNA gave D and trimming. The profile shows roughly 280,000 clones, around nine tenths of them singletons. This sequence joins TRBV11-3 and TRBJ1-2; D perhaps matches TRBD1 (5 bases). Sequencing input: peripheral blood. This sequence was found in a man aged 40-49 years with active or convalescent COVID-19. The CDR3 loop is CASSSQGFNYGYTF. The CDR3 DNA reads TGTGCCAGCAGCTCGCAGGGTTTTAACTATGGCTACACCTTC. Using reference TRBV11-3 and TRBJ1-2 for the parts outside the CDR3, the full variable domain is EAGVVQSPRYKIIEKKQPVAFWCNPISGHNTLYWYLQNLGQGPELLIRYENEEAVDDSQLPKDRFSAERLKGVDSTLKIQPAELGDSAVYLCASSSQGFNYGYTFGSGTRLTVV.